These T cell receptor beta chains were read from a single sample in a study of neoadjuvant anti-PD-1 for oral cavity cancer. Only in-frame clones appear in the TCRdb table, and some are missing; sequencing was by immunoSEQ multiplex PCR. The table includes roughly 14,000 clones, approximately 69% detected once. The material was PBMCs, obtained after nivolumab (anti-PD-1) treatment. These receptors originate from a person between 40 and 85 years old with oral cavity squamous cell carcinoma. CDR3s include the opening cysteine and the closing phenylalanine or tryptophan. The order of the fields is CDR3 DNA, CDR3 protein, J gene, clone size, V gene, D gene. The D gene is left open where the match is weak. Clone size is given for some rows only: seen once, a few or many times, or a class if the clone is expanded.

DNA: TGTGCCAGCAGTCGTAGTGGGAATGAGCAGTTCTTC
CDR3: CASSRSGNEQFF
J: TRBJ2-1
size: NA
V: TRBV2
D: NA

DNA: TGCGCCAGCACCGCCCAGACAGGGTCTAACTATGGCTACACCTTC
CDR3: CASTAQTGSNYGYTF
J: TRBJ1-2
size: NA
V: TRBV10-2
D: TRBD1

DNA: TGTGCCAGCAGACCAAACGGGGGCGGGCAGCCCCAGCATTTT
CDR3: CASRPNGGGQPQHF
J: TRBJ1-5
size: NA
V: TRBV6-5
D: NA

DNA: TGTGCCAGCAGCCGAGGACAGGGGGCAGGAGAGACCCAGTACTTC
CDR3: CASSRGQGAGETQYF
J: TRBJ2-5
size: NA
V: TRBV25-1
D: TRBD1

DNA: TGTGCCAGCAGCTTAGAAGGGACTAGCGGGAGGTTCTACAATGAGCAGTTCTTC
CDR3: CASSLEGTSGRFYNEQFF
J: TRBJ2-1
size: NA
V: TRBV7-2
D: TRBD2

DNA: TGCGCCAGCAGCCGCGAAACCGTTGTTGAGACCCAGTACTTC
CDR3: CASSRETVVETQYF
J: TRBJ2-5
size: NA
V: TRBV5-1
D: NA

DNA: TGTGCCAGAAGCCTCCGAACTGAAGCTTTCTTT
CDR3: CARSLRTEAFF
J: TRBJ1-1
size: NA
V: TRBV5-3
D: NA

DNA: TGTGCCAGCAGTGAGGGACTCTTCACAGATACGCAGTATTTT
CDR3: CASSEGLFTDTQYF
J: TRBJ2-3
size: few
V: TRBV25-1
D: NA

DNA: TGTGCCAGCAGTTTAAGAGGCGGGACAGGGGGAAACTCTGGAAACACCATATATTTT
CDR3: CASSLRGGTGGNSGNTIYF
J: TRBJ1-3
size: NA
V: TRBV27
D: TRBD1

DNA: TGTGCCAGTACCGACCGAGGGGGCTCCTACAATGAGCAGTTCTTC
CDR3: CASTDRGGSYNEQFF
J: TRBJ2-1
size: NA
V: TRBV19
D: NA

DNA: TGTGCCAGCAGCCCGTCTTGGGGCGGTGGAAACACCATATATTTT
CDR3: CASSPSWGGGNTIYF
J: TRBJ1-3
size: NA
V: TRBV5-6
D: NA

DNA: TGTGCCAGCGAGGGGCGGAACACCGGGGAGCTGTTTTTT
CDR3: CASEGRNTGELFF
J: TRBJ2-2
size: few
V: TRBV6-6
D: NA

DNA: TGCGCCAGCAGCCTGGACAACCCTAGCACAGATACGCAGTATTTT
CDR3: CASSLDNPSTDTQYF
J: TRBJ2-3
size: NA
V: TRBV5-1
D: NA

DNA: TGTGCCAGCAGTGAATCCGCGGGCGCGGGGAGCTACACCTTC
CDR3: CASSESAGAGSYTF
J: TRBJ1-2
size: NA
V: TRBV6-1
D: NA

DNA: TGTGCCACCAGCAGGGCCGTTGGGAAGGGTGAAGCTTTCTTT
CDR3: CATSRAVGKGEAFF
J: TRBJ1-1
size: NA
V: TRBV15
D: NA

DNA: TGCGCCAGCAGCTTGGAACAGGGGGGCTACAATGAGCAGTTCTTC
CDR3: CASSLEQGGYNEQFF
J: TRBJ2-1
size: NA
V: TRBV5-1
D: TRBD1

DNA: TGTGCCTGGAGTGGGGGACAGGTCGTTGTTGAAAAACTGTTTTTT
CDR3: CAWSGGQVVVEKLFF
J: TRBJ1-4
size: NA
V: TRBV30
D: TRBD1

DNA: TGCAGCGCTGTAGCGGGAGGGGTAGATACGCAGTATTTT
CDR3: CSAVAGGVDTQYF
J: TRBJ2-3
size: NA
V: TRBV29-1
D: TRBD2

DNA: TGCAGCGTTGAAGGGCTAGCGGGGGATGAGCAGTTCTTC
CDR3: CSVEGLAGDEQFF
J: TRBJ2-1
size: NA
V: TRBV29-1
D: TRBD2

DNA: TGTGCCAGCAGTTACTCGAGTTCAAGGGTTGAAGCTTTCTTT
CDR3: CASSYSSSRVEAFF
J: TRBJ1-1
size: NA
V: TRBV6-5
D: NA

DNA: TGTGCCAGCAGTTACCGGGGCAACCCCTCTGGAAACACCATATATTTT
CDR3: CASSYRGNPSGNTIYF
J: TRBJ1-3
size: NA
V: TRBV6-6
D: NA

DNA: TGTGCCAGCCGATCCGGAGGTGGCACTGAAGCTTTCTTT
CDR3: CASRSGGGTEAFF
J: TRBJ1-1
size: NA
V: TRBV19
D: NA

DNA: TGTGCCAGCACCCTGGACTGGGCCACCGGGGAGCTGTTTTTT
CDR3: CASTLDWATGELFF
J: TRBJ2-2
size: once
V: TRBV5-6
D: NA

DNA: TGCGCCAGCGGGGATAGCACAGATACGCAGTATTTT
CDR3: CASGDSTDTQYF
J: TRBJ2-3
size: NA
V: TRBV5-1
D: NA

DNA: TGCGCCAGCAGCTTGGTGGGTCCCCGCGGGACAGGGAACACTGAAGCTTTCTTT
CDR3: CASSLVGPRGTGNTEAFF
J: TRBJ1-1
size: NA
V: TRBV5-1
D: TRBD1

DNA: TGTGCCAGCAGCTTAGGGAGACAGGGAATTGGGGCAGCTAGGGAGACCCAGTACTTC
CDR3: CASSLGRQGIGAARETQYF
J: TRBJ2-5
size: few
V: TRBV7-8
D: TRBD1

DNA: TGTGCCAGCAGCCCCGCGGGAGGGTACAGAGAGACCCAGTACTTC
CDR3: CASSPAGGYRETQYF
J: TRBJ2-5
size: NA
V: TRBV5-4
D: TRBD2

DNA: TGTGCCAGCAGCCAGGAGGCCACCCTGAACACTGAAGCTTTCTTT
CDR3: CASSQEATLNTEAFF
J: TRBJ1-1
size: NA
V: TRBV4-2
D: NA

DNA: TGTGCCAGCAGCCGTCCGGGAGGAGCCAACGTCCTGACTTTC
CDR3: CASSRPGGANVLTF
J: TRBJ2-6
size: NA
V: TRBV5-6
D: TRBD2

DNA: TGTGCCAGCAGTGCCAGGGGCGGCACCGGGGAGCTGTTTTTT
CDR3: CASSARGGTGELFF
J: TRBJ2-2
size: NA
V: TRBV2
D: NA

DNA: TGCGCCAGCAGGCCAGCGGGCGAAGAGACCCAGTACTTC
CDR3: CASRPAGEETQYF
J: TRBJ2-5
size: few
V: TRBV5-1
D: NA

DNA: TGTGCCAGCAGCGTACTCCAAGAGACCCAGTACTTC
CDR3: CASSVLQETQYF
J: TRBJ2-5
size: few
V: TRBV7-8
D: NA

DNA: TGTGCCAGCAGCTTCGGGGCCCCTGGTGGGCAGTACTTC
CDR3: CASSFGAPGGQYF
J: TRBJ2-7
size: NA
V: TRBV11-2
D: NA

DNA: TGTGCCAGCAGATTGGACAGGGCGAATGGCGAGCAGTACTTC
CDR3: CASRLDRANGEQYF
J: TRBJ2-7
size: few
V: TRBV6-5
D: TRBD1

DNA: TGCGCCAGCAGCCAGGAGCGGGGGGGAGAGACCCAGTACTTC
CDR3: CASSQERGGETQYF
J: TRBJ2-5
size: NA
V: TRBV4-1
D: TRBD2

DNA: TGTGCCTGGAGTGTACTTCGGAACACTGAAGCTTTCTTT
CDR3: CAWSVLRNTEAFF
J: TRBJ1-1
size: NA
V: TRBV30
D: NA

DNA: TGCGCCAGCAGCTTGGCCGGGACTAGCGGTACCGGGGAGCTGTTTTTT
CDR3: CASSLAGTSGTGELFF
J: TRBJ2-2
size: NA
V: TRBV5-1
D: TRBD2

DNA: TGTGCCAGCAGCCCTAACCCGGGAGGAGGGAATGAGCAGTTCTTC
CDR3: CASSPNPGGGNEQFF
J: TRBJ2-1
size: NA
V: TRBV9
D: TRBD2

DNA: TGTGCCAGCAGTGGTCAGAATAGCAATCAGCCCCAGCATTTT
CDR3: CASSGQNSNQPQHF
J: TRBJ1-5
size: NA
V: TRBV6-1
D: NA

DNA: TGTGCCAGCAGCCAAGAATCTCGCGGGACAGGGAATCAGCCCCAGCATTTT
CDR3: CASSQESRGTGNQPQHF
J: TRBJ1-5
size: NA
V: TRBV4-2
D: TRBD1

DNA: TGCGCCAGCAGTGCCGGGACAGGGGTCCTGGGTGGAAACACCATATATTTT
CDR3: CASSAGTGVLGGNTIYF
J: TRBJ1-3
size: NA
V: TRBV10-1
D: TRBD1

DNA: TGTGCCAGCAGTGAAGCGCCAGGGTTGAGACTAGGGAACACCGGGGAGCTGTTTTTT
CDR3: CASSEAPGLRLGNTGELFF
J: TRBJ2-2
size: NA
V: TRBV2
D: NA